This T cell receptor beta chain stems from a study of spatial heterogeneity in lung cancer. By share of the sample, this clonotype is medium-sized. Its target is not known. TCRdb analysed the 5' RACE reads with MiXCR anew, one entry per CDR3 protein. The sample carries roughly 2,000 distinct CDR3 sequences, more than 2.5% recorded once. Time point noted: sample taken at primary tumor resection. The donors were 72 patients with non-small cell lung cancer that was early-stage and untreated. Germline-derived CDR1 and CDR2 are DFQATT and SNEGSKA (reference sequence). The CDR3 sequence is 14 residues long. V lost 4 bases and J 2 bases, leaving 14 bases between the germline ends. Study findings and constraints: Higher tumor mutation counts went along with higher counts of expanded intratumoral alpha and beta TCRs.

The specimen was lung tumor tissue, collected at surgery. This TCR was recovered from a female donor with early-stage non-small cell lung cancer. This chain connects TRBV20-1 to TRBJ2-5; D possibly corresponds to TRBD2 (5 bases). The CDR3 protein is CSANNRRDQETQYF. Here the CDR3 DNA reads TGCAGTGCTAACAATCGCCGGGATCAAGAGACCCAGTACTTC.